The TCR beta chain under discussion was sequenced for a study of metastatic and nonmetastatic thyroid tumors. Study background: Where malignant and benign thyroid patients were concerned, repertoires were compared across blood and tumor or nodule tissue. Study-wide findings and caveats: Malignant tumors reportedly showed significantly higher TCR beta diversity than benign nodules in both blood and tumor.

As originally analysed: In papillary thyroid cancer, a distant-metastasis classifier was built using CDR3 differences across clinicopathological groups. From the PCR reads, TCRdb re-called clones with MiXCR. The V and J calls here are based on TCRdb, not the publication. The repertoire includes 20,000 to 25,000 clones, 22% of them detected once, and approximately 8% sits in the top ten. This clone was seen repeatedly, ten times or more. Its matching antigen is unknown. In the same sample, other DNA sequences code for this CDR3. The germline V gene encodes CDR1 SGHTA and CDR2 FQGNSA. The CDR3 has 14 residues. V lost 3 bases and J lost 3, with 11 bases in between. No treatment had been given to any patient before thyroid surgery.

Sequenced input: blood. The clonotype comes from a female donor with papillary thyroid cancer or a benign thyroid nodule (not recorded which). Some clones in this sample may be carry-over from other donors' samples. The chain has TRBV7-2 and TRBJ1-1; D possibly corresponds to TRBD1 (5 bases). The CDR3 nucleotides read TGTGCCAGCAGCTTCTCTCGGGGGGACACTGAAGCTTTCTTT. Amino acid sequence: CASSFSRGDTEAFF.